These T cell receptor beta chains were read from a single sample in a study of HIV-infected patients and healthy controls. A single record per CDR3 protein comes from TCRdb applying MiXCR to the 5' RACE reads. The sample has over 8,000 distinct CDR3 sequences; 6.5% to 10% are singletons. Material for sequencing was blood. The receptor set was obtained from an adult in good health. CDR3s include the opening cysteine and the closing phenylalanine or tryptophan. A D gene is named only where the DNA matches it firmly. Not all rows give a size; the values are once, few, many and, for expanded clones, a class.

J gene,V gene,D gene,clone size,CDR3 protein,CDR3 DNA
TRBJ2-1,TRBV6-4,NA,medium-sized,CASSPDMYNEQFF,TGTGCCAGCAGTCCCGACATGTACAATGAGCAGTTCTTC
TRBJ1-1,TRBV29-1,NA,medium-sized,CSVNRGTEAFF,TGCAGCGTGAACCGTGGGACTGAAGCTTTCTTT
TRBJ2-1,TRBV20-1,NA,few,CSAGFEGFGNEQFF,TGCAGTGCGGGCTTCGAGGGGTTTGGCAATGAGCAGTTCTTC
TRBJ1-1,TRBV20-1,NA,medium-sized,CSAKKGFDMNTEAFF,TGCAGTGCCAAAAAGGGTTTTGACATGAACACTGAAGCTTTCTTT
TRBJ2-1,TRBV9,NA,medium-sized,CASSVVSGSYNEQFF,TGTGCCAGCAGCGTAGTTTCAGGGTCGTACAATGAGCAGTTCTTC
TRBJ1-1,TRBV2,NA,few,CASSAAQARGNTEAFF,TGTGCCAGCAGTGCCGCACAGGCCCGGGGGAACACTGAAGCTTTCTTT
TRBJ2-4,TRBV3-1,NA,many,CASSQERIQYF,TGTGCCAGCAGCCAAGAACGCATTCAGTACTTC
TRBJ2-1,TRBV11-3,NA,medium-sized,CASSSQGAYNEQFF,TGTGCCAGCAGTTCACAGGGTGCCTACAATGAGCAGTTCTTC
TRBJ1-5,TRBV2,NA,medium-sized,CASSEAVYGQPQHF,TGTGCCAGCAGTGAAGCGGTCTACGGTCAGCCCCAGCATTTT
TRBJ2-2,TRBV10-1,NA,NA,CASSAGQNTGELFF,TGCGCCAGCAGTGCCGGACAGAACACCGGGGAGCTGTTTTTT
TRBJ2-2,TRBV30,NA,NA,CAWIPQAHLTGELFF,TGTGCCTGGATTCCACAGGCCCACCTCACCGGGGAGCTGTTTTTT
TRBJ1-2,TRBV2,NA,many,CASSVTPGYGYTF,TGTGCCAGCAGTGTTACCCCCGGCTATGGCTACACCTTC
TRBJ1-1,TRBV7-9,NA,medium-sized,CASSLAGPSNTEAFF,TGTGCCAGCAGCTTAGCAGGCCCATCGAACACTGAAGCTTTCTTT
TRBJ1-5,TRBV6-1,NA,medium-sized,CASSEAWHREGYQPQHF,TGTGCCAGCAGTGAAGCTTGGCACAGGGAGGGGTATCAGCCCCAGCATTTT
TRBJ1-2,TRBV20-1,TRBD1,many,CSARDRWGEGAEGSRGYTF,TGCAGTGCTAGAGATCGGTGGGGAGAGGGGGCGGAAGGTTCGAGAGGCTACACCTTC
TRBJ2-5,TRBV27,TRBD1,few,CASSPTGRETQYF,TGTGCCAGCAGTCCGACAGGGCGAGAGACCCAGTACTTC
TRBJ1-3,TRBV15,NA,many,CATSRDGTGGNTIYF,TGTGCCACCAGCAGAGATGGCACAGGGGGAAACACCATATATTTT
TRBJ1-2,TRBV21-1,NA,medium-sized,CASSTWTGLTRINYGYTF,TGTGCCAGCAGCACCTGGACAGGACTAACACGGATAAACTATGGCTACACCTTC
TRBJ1-1,TRBV3-1,NA,medium-sized,CASSQDSGPGEAFF,TGTGCCAGCAGCCAAGATTCAGGGCCCGGTGAAGCTTTCTTT
TRBJ1-6,TRBV5-1,NA,few,CASRDPRTDQSSLHF,TGCGCCAGCAGGGACCCTAGGACGGATCAATCCTCCCTCCACTTT